The 2 T cell receptor beta chains given below trace back to one sample, sequenced in a study of blood T cell repertoires in COVID-19. Generated by immunoSEQ multiplex PCR, the TCRdb table keeps only in-frame clones and is missing some. Of more than 150,000 clones listed, roughly nine tenths are singletons. Sequencing input: peripheral blood. These receptors were collected from a man in his sixties with acute or convalescent COVID-19.

The chain is built from TRBV6-2 or TRBV6-3 and TRBJ1-1; no clear D gene. Germline values: CDR1 MNHEY, CDR2 SVGEGT. With 1 base removed from V and 0 bases from J, the gap between germline ends came to 12 bases. The CDR3 length is 16 residues. CDR3 bases: TGTGCCAGCAGTTACTTTCAGATCCCCATGAACACTGAAGCTTTCTTT. This translates into CASSYFQIPMNTEAFF.

The chain combines TRBV7-9 with TRBJ1-3; D uncertain. Germline lookup yields CDR1 SEHNR and CDR2 FQNEAQ (reference sequence). The V end lost 4 bases, the J end lost 1 base, and 8 bases lay between the germline ends. The CDR3 spans 14 residues. For the CDR3, the DNA is TGTGCCAGCAGCTCGGCGGGTTCTGGAAACACCATATATTTT. Translation gives CASSSAGSGNTIYF.